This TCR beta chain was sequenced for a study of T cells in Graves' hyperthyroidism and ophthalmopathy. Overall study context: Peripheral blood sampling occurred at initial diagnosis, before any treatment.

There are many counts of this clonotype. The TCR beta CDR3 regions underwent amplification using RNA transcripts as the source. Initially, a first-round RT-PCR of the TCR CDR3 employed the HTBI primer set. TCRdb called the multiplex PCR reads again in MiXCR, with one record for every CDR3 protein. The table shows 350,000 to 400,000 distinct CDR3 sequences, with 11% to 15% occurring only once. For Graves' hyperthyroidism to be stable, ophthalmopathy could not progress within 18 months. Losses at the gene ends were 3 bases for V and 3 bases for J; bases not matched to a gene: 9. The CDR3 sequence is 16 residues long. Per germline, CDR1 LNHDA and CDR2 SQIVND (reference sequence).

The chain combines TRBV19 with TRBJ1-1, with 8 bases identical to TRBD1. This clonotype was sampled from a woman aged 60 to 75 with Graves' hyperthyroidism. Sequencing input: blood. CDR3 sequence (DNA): TGTGCCAGTAGTATGTTCAGGGGGCGCGGGCACACTGAAGCTTTCTTT. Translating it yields CASSMFRGRGHTEAFF.